This T cell receptor (beta chain) was captured in a study of shared clonotypes between healthy human individuals. The trim removed 3 bases at V and 3 bases at J, leaving 12 bases unmatched. Looked up from germline, CDR1 is MNHEY and CDR2 is SMNVEV (reference sequence). This CDR3 is 17 amino acids long. Original processing methods: Owing to the provision of junction-only sequences devoid of quality scores by immunoSEQ, filtering differed. Repertoires were generated with immunoSEQ multiplex PCR, while TCRdb's copy carries only in-frame clones and drops some. V, J and clone size are those of that table, while D and trimming were read from the DNA. The sample yields some 2.1 million clones, 95% seen once.

What was sequenced was naive CD4+ T cells sorted from blood. The subset here: CD45RA+ positively selected. The chain joins TRBV27 to TRBJ2-7; TRBD1 agrees at 9 bases. The receptor was isolated from a young man in good health. The DNA for the CDR3 is TGTGCCAGCAGTTTGTTCCCCGGGACAGGGCTACTCTACGAGCAGTACTTC. Its translation is CASSLFPGTGLLYEQYF.